Listed below are T cell receptor beta chains from one sample, sequenced in a study of blood T cells in healthy people across ages. A single record per CDR3 protein comes from TCRdb applying MiXCR to the 5' RACE reads. The sample yields 750,000 or so distinct CDR3 sequences, around 25% seen once. This sample was shared with a second study, whose subject was T cells of mothers and their children.

The material sequenced was blood. The receptor source for this set is a boy younger than 18 in good health. Both conserved end residues are part of each CDR3. A D gene is named only where the DNA matches it firmly. A clone size is listed for some rows: how often the clone was seen (once, few, many), or a class if it is expanded.

CDR3 length: 14; V gene: TRBV11-2; clone size: .; J gene: TRBJ1-1; D gene: TRBD1; CDR3 DNA: TGTGCCAGCAGCTTATCGACAGGGAGGACTGAAGCTTTCTTT; CDR3 protein: CASSLSTGRTEAFF
CDR3 length: 16; V gene: TRBV6-6; clone size: few; J gene: TRBJ2-5; D gene: .; CDR3 DNA: TGTGCCAGCACCCGGACACCCTCGGACGTCCAAGAGACCCAGTACTTC; CDR3 protein: CASTRTPSDVQETQYF
CDR3 length: 13; V gene: TRBV12-3/TRBV12-4; clone size: few; J gene: TRBJ2-5; D gene: .; CDR3 DNA: TGTGCCAGCAGGTTTAGCATCCAAGAGACCCAGTACTTC; CDR3 protein: CASRFSIQETQYF
CDR3 length: 15; V gene: TRBV6-1; clone size: .; J gene: TRBJ1-1; D gene: .; CDR3 DNA: TGTGCCAGCAGTCTGGACCCGATTGGATATACTGAAGCTTTCTTT; CDR3 protein: CASSLDPIGYTEAFF
CDR3 length: 17; V gene: TRBV21-1; clone size: few; J gene: TRBJ2-1; D gene: .; CDR3 DNA: TGTGCCAGCAGCAAAGGGGGAGGGACTAGCGGGAGAAATGAGCAGTTCTTC; CDR3 protein: CASSKGGGTSGRNEQFF
CDR3 length: 15; V gene: TRBV7-2; clone size: .; J gene: TRBJ2-7; D gene: .; CDR3 DNA: TGTGCCAGCAGCTTAGTGGCAGGGGTGGGCTACGAGCAGTACTTC; CDR3 protein: CASSLVAGVGYEQYF
CDR3 length: 15; V gene: TRBV4-3; clone size: few; J gene: TRBJ2-1; D gene: .; CDR3 DNA: TGCGCCAGCAGCCCATCGGGGGTAGGGGACAATGAGCAGTTCTTC; CDR3 protein: CASSPSGVGDNEQFF
CDR3 length: 13; V gene: TRBV12-3/TRBV12-4; clone size: .; J gene: TRBJ2-5; D gene: .; CDR3 DNA: TGTGCCAGTGGAGGGGGGCGGTATGAGACCCAGTACTTC; CDR3 protein: CASGGGRYETQYF
CDR3 length: 14; V gene: TRBV7-9; clone size: few; J gene: TRBJ1-5; D gene: .; CDR3 DNA: TGTGCCAGCAGCTTTAGCGGTGGCAATCAGCCCCAGCATTTT; CDR3 protein: CASSFSGGNQPQHF
CDR3 length: 15; V gene: TRBV27; clone size: few; J gene: TRBJ2-5; D gene: TRBD2; CDR3 DNA: TGTGCCAGCAGTGTACGGGGACTAGCGGGAGGGACCCAGTACTTC; CDR3 protein: CASSVRGLAGGTQYF
CDR3 length: 15; V gene: TRBV7-2; clone size: .; J gene: TRBJ2-5; D gene: TRBD1; CDR3 DNA: TGTGCCAGCAGCCGTGACAGGGGCGGGCAAGAGAACCAGTACTTC; CDR3 protein: CASSRDRGGQENQYF
CDR3 length: 14; V gene: TRBV6-6; clone size: .; J gene: TRBJ2-7; D gene: TRBD2; CDR3 DNA: TGTGCCAGCGAGTATGGAGCGGGAGGTTACGAGCAGTACTTC; CDR3 protein: CASEYGAGGYEQYF
CDR3 length: 15; V gene: TRBV14; clone size: .; J gene: TRBJ2-7; D gene: TRBD2; CDR3 DNA: TGTGCCAGCAGCCAAGTTGGGGGGGGAGGCGGCGAGCAGTACTTC; CDR3 protein: CASSQVGGGGGEQYF
CDR3 length: 13; V gene: TRBV24-1; clone size: few; J gene: TRBJ1-4; D gene: .; CDR3 DNA: TGTGCCACCAGAACGGGACGGACTGAAAAACTGTTTTTT; CDR3 protein: CATRTGRTEKLFF
CDR3 length: 16; V gene: TRBV12-3/TRBV12-4; clone size: few; J gene: TRBJ2-1; D gene: TRBD2; CDR3 DNA: TGTGCCAGCAGTCTCTTAGCGGGACACTCCTACAATGAGCAGTTCTTC; CDR3 protein: CASSLLAGHSYNEQFF
CDR3 length: 15; V gene: TRBV15; clone size: .; J gene: TRBJ2-1; D gene: .; CDR3 DNA: TGTGCCACCAGCCGTCGACTTGATTCCTACAATGGGCAGTTCTTC; CDR3 protein: CATSRRLDSYNGQFF
CDR3 length: 15; V gene: TRBV10-3; clone size: .; J gene: TRBJ1-2; D gene: .; CDR3 DNA: TGTGCCATCAGTGAGGGCAGCCCAACAGGCTATGGCTACACCTTC; CDR3 protein: CAISEGSPTGYGYTF
CDR3 length: 16; V gene: TRBV28; clone size: few; J gene: TRBJ2-7; D gene: TRBD1; CDR3 DNA: TGTGCCAGCAGCCCCAGGACAGGGGGAAGCTCCTACGAGCAGTACTTC; CDR3 protein: CASSPRTGGSSYEQYF
CDR3 length: 15; V gene: TRBV12-3/TRBV12-4; clone size: .; J gene: TRBJ1-2; D gene: TRBD1; CDR3 DNA: TGTGCCAGCAGCCAAACGGACAGGGGGTTCTATGGCTACACCTTC; CDR3 protein: CASSQTDRGFYGYTF
CDR3 length: 12; V gene: TRBV29-1; clone size: few; J gene: TRBJ2-1; D gene: TRBD1; CDR3 DNA: TGCAGCGTTGATACAGGGGGGAATGAGCAGTTCTTC; CDR3 protein: CSVDTGGNEQFF
CDR3 length: 13; V gene: TRBV12-3/TRBV12-4; clone size: few; J gene: TRBJ2-2; D gene: .; CDR3 DNA: TGTGCCAGCAAGGACTTCAACACCGGGGAGCTGTTTTTT; CDR3 protein: CASKDFNTGELFF
CDR3 length: 14; V gene: TRBV20-1; clone size: many; J gene: TRBJ1-5; D gene: TRBD1; CDR3 DNA: TGCAGTGCCAGTGCCGGACAGGTGAGCCAGCCCCAGCATTTT; CDR3 protein: CSASAGQVSQPQHF
CDR3 length: 15; V gene: TRBV7-3; clone size: few; J gene: TRBJ2-5; D gene: .; CDR3 DNA: TGTGCCAGCAGCTTAACGGGGGGGCCCCCCGCGACCCAGTACTTC; CDR3 protein: CASSLTGGPPATQYF
CDR3 length: 14; V gene: TRBV4-2; clone size: few; J gene: TRBJ2-5; D gene: TRBD2; CDR3 DNA: TGTGCCAGCAGCCAACTTAGCGGGGGCGAGACCCAGTACTTC; CDR3 protein: CASSQLSGGETQYF
CDR3 length: 15; V gene: TRBV11-3; clone size: .; J gene: TRBJ2-1; D gene: .; CDR3 DNA: TGTGCCAGCAGCTTATTACCGGGGGCCTACAATGAGCAGTTCTTC; CDR3 protein: CASSLLPGAYNEQFF
CDR3 length: 15; V gene: TRBV11-3; clone size: few; J gene: TRBJ2-5; D gene: TRBD1; CDR3 DNA: TGTGCCAGCAGCTTACTCGAGGGACAGCAAGAGACCCAGTACTTC; CDR3 protein: CASSLLEGQQETQYF
CDR3 length: 15; V gene: TRBV25-1; clone size: few; J gene: TRBJ2-5; D gene: TRBD1; CDR3 DNA: TGTGCCAGCAGTGAATACAGGGGGCAAATGGAGACCCAGTACTTC; CDR3 protein: CASSEYRGQMETQYF
CDR3 length: 12; V gene: TRBV3-1; clone size: .; J gene: TRBJ2-3; D gene: .; CDR3 DNA: TGTGCCAGCAGCCAACTGCCAGATACGCAGTATTTT; CDR3 protein: CASSQLPDTQYF
CDR3 length: 14; V gene: TRBV5-6; clone size: .; J gene: TRBJ2-7; D gene: TRBD1; CDR3 DNA: TGTGCCATCAGCTTGGTACAGGGGGCATACGAGCAGTACTTC; CDR3 protein: CAISLVQGAYEQYF
CDR3 length: 17; V gene: TRBV6-6; clone size: few; J gene: TRBJ1-2; D gene: .; CDR3 DNA: TGTGCCAGCAGTTACTCTATTGCAGGGCGAGAAAACTATGGCTACACCTTC; CDR3 protein: CASSYSIAGRENYGYTF
CDR3 length: 13; V gene: TRBV9; clone size: .; J gene: TRBJ2-3; D gene: .; CDR3 DNA: TGTGCCAGCAGCGTCGAAGCCACAGATACGCAGTATTTT; CDR3 protein: CASSVEATDTQYF
CDR3 length: 17; V gene: TRBV29-1; clone size: .; J gene: TRBJ2-7; D gene: TRBD1; CDR3 DNA: TGCAGCGTAGCCATCCTCTCAATGGGACAGGGGGCCTACGAGCAGTACTTC; CDR3 protein: CSVAILSMGQGAYEQYF
CDR3 length: 14; V gene: TRBV7-2; clone size: few; J gene: TRBJ2-4; D gene: .; CDR3 DNA: TGTGCCAGCAGCTTATCACGGAATTTGAACATTCAGTACTTC; CDR3 protein: CASSLSRNLNIQYF
CDR3 length: 14; V gene: TRBV20-1; clone size: .; J gene: TRBJ2-7; D gene: .; CDR3 DNA: TGCAGTGCTAGAGTCCGAGCGGGCGCCTACGAGCAGTACTTC; CDR3 protein: CSARVRAGAYEQYF
CDR3 length: 14; V gene: TRBV4-1; clone size: .; J gene: TRBJ2-1; D gene: .; CDR3 DNA: TGCGCCAGCAGCCGGGACGGAGAATTCAATGAGCAGTTCTTC; CDR3 protein: CASSRDGEFNEQFF
CDR3 length: 15; V gene: TRBV9; clone size: many; J gene: TRBJ2-5; D gene: TRBD2; CDR3 DNA: TGTGCCAGCAGCCTGAGCGGGAGGGGCCAAGAGACCCAGTACTTC; CDR3 protein: CASSLSGRGQETQYF
CDR3 length: 13; V gene: TRBV27; clone size: few; J gene: TRBJ2-1; D gene: .; CDR3 DNA: TGTGCCAGCATTCGCAACAGGGGAGGGGAGCAGTTCTTC; CDR3 protein: CASIRNRGGEQFF
CDR3 length: 17; V gene: TRBV4-3; clone size: .; J gene: TRBJ2-4; D gene: TRBD2; CDR3 DNA: TGCGCCAGCAGCCGGATAAGCGGGGGTCCAGCCAAAAACATTCAGTACTTC; CDR3 protein: CASSRISGGPAKNIQYF
CDR3 length: 14; V gene: TRBV20-1; clone size: .; J gene: TRBJ2-1; D gene: TRBD2; CDR3 DNA: TGCAGTGCTAGAGACCCTAGCGGGGGCAATGAGCAGTTCTTC; CDR3 protein: CSARDPSGGNEQFF
CDR3 length: 15; V gene: TRBV29-1; clone size: few; J gene: TRBJ2-1; D gene: .; CDR3 DNA: TGCAGCGTTATCGGGACGGAGGGAAATTACAATGAGCAGTTCTTC; CDR3 protein: CSVIGTEGNYNEQFF
CDR3 length: 12; V gene: TRBV7-9; clone size: .; J gene: TRBJ1-2; D gene: .; CDR3 DNA: TGTGCCAGCAGCGGACGAGGCCCTGGCTACACCTTC; CDR3 protein: CASSGRGPGYTF
CDR3 length: 14; V gene: TRBV20-1; clone size: .; J gene: TRBJ1-1; D gene: .; CDR3 DNA: TGCAGTGCTTGGGGCCGACGTGGGGACACTGAAGCTTTCTTT; CDR3 protein: CSAWGRRGDTEAFF
CDR3 length: 14; V gene: TRBV7-2; clone size: .; J gene: TRBJ1-1; D gene: .; CDR3 DNA: TGTGCCAGCAGCTTAAGGCGGGGTCCGGATGAAGCTTTCTTT; CDR3 protein: CASSLRRGPDEAFF
CDR3 length: 13; V gene: TRBV5-1; clone size: .; J gene: TRBJ2-5; D gene: .; CDR3 DNA: TGCGCCAGCAGCTTACAGGGTACGGGGACCCAGTACTTC; CDR3 protein: CASSLQGTGTQYF
CDR3 length: 14; V gene: TRBV5-1; clone size: .; J gene: TRBJ2-5; D gene: .; CDR3 DNA: TGCGCCAGCAGCTTGGGCTGGAGGGGAGAGACCCAGTACTTC; CDR3 protein: CASSLGWRGETQYF
CDR3 length: 15; V gene: TRBV14; clone size: few; J gene: TRBJ2-1; D gene: TRBD2; CDR3 DNA: TGTGCCAGCAGCCTGCTGCCGGGAGGGCCCAATGAGCAGTTCTTC; CDR3 protein: CASSLLPGGPNEQFF
CDR3 length: 15; V gene: TRBV7-9; clone size: few; J gene: TRBJ2-7; D gene: TRBD1; CDR3 DNA: TGTGCCAGCAGCTTAGCGCGTAACAGGGGCTACGAGCAGTACTTC; CDR3 protein: CASSLARNRGYEQYF
CDR3 length: 14; V gene: TRBV12-3/TRBV12-4; clone size: .; J gene: TRBJ2-3; D gene: .; CDR3 DNA: TGTGCCAGCAGTAGAGGCTGGAGCACAGATACGCAGTATTTT; CDR3 protein: CASSRGWSTDTQYF
CDR3 length: 13; V gene: TRBV15; clone size: .; J gene: TRBJ2-1; D gene: .; CDR3 DNA: TGTGCCACCAGCAGAGTTGGACTCCGCGAGCAGTTCTTC; CDR3 protein: CATSRVGLREQFF